Below are 20 T cell receptor beta chains sequenced from a single sample in a study of shared clonotypes between healthy human individuals. CD8 cells classed as naive were CD45RO-negative and positively selected for CCR7, excluding terminally differentiated effector memory CD45RA+ cells. Produced via immunoSEQ multiplex PCR; TCRdb's table is partial and in-frame only. The sample consists of roughly 2,000,000 clones, around 93% of them appearing once. The sequencing input was naive CD8+ T cells from PBMCs. Every receptor here comes from a man younger than 30 in good health. Some clones in this sample may be carry-over from other donors' samples.

The chain is built from TRBV4-2 and TRBJ2-3, with unresolved D. V lost 0 bases and J 2 bases, leaving 15 bases between the germline ends. Germline V gene data show CDR1 as LGHNA and CDR2 as YNFKEQ. This CDR3 has 17 amino acids. CDR3 protein: CASSQERYSLPTDTQYF. Here the CDR3 DNA reads TGTGCCAGCAGCCAAGAGAGGTACAGCCTCCCCACAGATACGCAGTATTTT.

The chain recombines TRBV15 with TRBJ1-5; perhaps TRBD1 as D (5 bases). The germline V gene has CDR1 LNHNV and CDR2 YYDKDF (reference sequence). CDR3 size: 16 residues. V lost 0 bases and J lost 6, with 15 bases in between. The DNA of the CDR3 is TGTGCCACCAGCAGAGACTCGGGGAGGGGCGGTCAGCCCCAGCATTTT. Protein: CATSRDSGRGGQPQHF.

This chain uses TRBV27 with TRBJ1-2; D gene unclear. The CDR3 contains 12 residues. With 6 bases removed from V and 8 bases from J, the gap between germline ends came to 13 bases. CDR1 MNHEY and CDR2 SMNVEV come from the germline V gene (reference sequence). CDR3: CASRTDTRGYTF. For the CDR3, the DNA is TGTGCCAGCAGAACGGATACAAGGGGCTACACCTTC.

The genes are TRBV30 and TRBJ2-2; 8 bases line up with TRBD2. The CDR3 consists of 16 residues. Trimming at V came to 1 base and at J to 7 bases, leaving 11 bases not matched to a gene. CDR1 and CDR2 from the germline V gene are GTSNPN and SVGIG (reference sequence). Here the CDR3 reads CAWSGWGAGEFGELFF. CDR3 nucleotide sequence: TGTGCCTGGAGTGGCTGGGGAGCGGGAGAATTCGGGGAGCTGTTTTTT.

The rearrangement links TRBV6-1 to TRBJ1-2, with D unclear. Looked up from germline, CDR1 is MNHNS and CDR2 is SASEGT. Trimming removed 1 base from V and 1 base from J, with 10 bases in between. The CDR3 is 15 residues long. CDR3 amino acids: CASSEVAGVNYGYTF. The CDR3 DNA reads TGTGCCAGCAGTGAAGTTGCCGGGGTTAACTATGGCTACACCTTC.

The rearrangement uses TRBV19 and TRBJ2-1; D uncertain. This CDR3 region has 12 residues. With 4 bases removed from V and 8 bases from J, the gap between germline ends came to 9 bases. Germline loops: CDR1 LNHDA, CDR2 SQIVND (reference sequence). CDR3: CASSNGMYEQFF. The CDR3 DNA reads TGTGCCAGTAGTAATGGGATGTATGAGCAGTTCTTC.

The chain combines TRBV9 with TRBJ2-1; D possibly uses TRBD1 or TRBD2 (5 bases each). V gave up 4 bases and J gave up 5 bases, with 13 bases separating them. This CDR3 comprises 14 residues. Germline assignment: CDR1 SGDLS and CDR2 YYNGEE. DNA of the CDR3: TGTGCCAGCAGCACCCCTGGGGGAAACAATGAGCAGTTCTTC. It is translated as CASSTPGGNNEQFF.

The chain uses TRBV28 and TRBJ2-3; 10 nucleotides align to TRBD2. This CDR3 contains 14 residues. The germline CDR1 and CDR2 sequences are MDHEN and SYDVKM. V trimming: 7 bases; J trimming: 5 bases; junction bases outside the gene matches: 6. DNA of the CDR3: TGTGCCAGCATACCTAGCGGGAGAGGAGATACGCAGTATTTT. Amino acid sequence: CASIPSGRGDTQYF.

This chain joins TRBV5-6 and TRBJ2-7; TRBD1 agrees at 7 bases. The germline V gene encodes CDR1 SGHDT and CDR2 YYEEEE. The CDR3 spans 15 residues. Losses at the gene ends were 6 bases for V and 4 bases for J; bases not matched to a gene: 13. The CDR3 nucleotides read TGTGCCAGCAACGGAAGACAGGGTGTGTGGTACGAGCAGTACTTC. Translation: CASNGRQGVWYEQYF.

CDR3 nucleotides: TGTGCCAGCAGCCCGCGCCTTGGGACCCAGTACTTC. Translating gives CASSPRLGTQYF. The gene calls are TRBV27 and TRBJ2-5; D uncertain. Trimming stripped 6 bases from V and 7 bases from J, with 12 bases between. The CDR3 length is 12 residues. The germline CDR1 and CDR2 sequences are MNHEY and SMNVEV (reference sequence).

CDR3 bases: TGTGCCAGTAGTATTAAAGGGGCAGTCAATCAGCCCCAGCATTTT. Encoded protein: CASSIKGAVNQPQHF. The V and J genes are TRBV19 and TRBJ1-5; TRBD1 is a possible D gene (5 bases). With 3 bases removed from V and 3 bases from J, the gap between germline ends came to 12 bases. The CDR3 has 15 amino acids. In germline, CDR1 is LNHDA, CDR2 SQIVND (reference sequence).

V is TRBV6-5 and J is TRBJ2-6, with D possibly TRBD2 on 6 matching bases. Trimming removed 6 bases at V and 3 bases at J, with 12 bases between. This CDR3 contains 15 residues. Germline loops: CDR1 MNHEY, CDR2 SVGAGI. CDR3: CASSPEGYGANVLTF. The CDR3 DNA follows: TGTGCCAGCAGCCCGGAGGGGTATGGGGCCAACGTCCTGACTTTC.

CDR3 sequence: CASSPRGAGVYEQYF. The CDR3 nucleotides are TGTGCCAGCAGCCCACGAGGAGCGGGAGTCTACGAGCAGTACTTC. The rearrangement links TRBV2 to TRBJ2-7; 8 bases are a match to TRBD2. The CDR3 is made up of 15 amino acids. Germline CDR1 and CDR2: SNHLY and FYNNEI. With 6 bases clipped from V and 3 bases from J, the junction kept 10 bases outside the gene matches.

V and J are TRBV4-3 and TRBJ1-2; 8 bases agree with TRBD1. The CDR3 totals 15 residues. Trimming removed 4 bases from V and 2 bases from J; junction bases left unmatched: 6. Germline CDR1 LGHNA, CDR2 YSLEER. CDR3 amino acids: CASSPGGRANYGYTF. CDR3 nucleotides: TGCGCCAGCAGCCCAGGGGGCAGGGCAAACTATGGCTACACCTTC.

The CDR3 region is CASSLAGRIGMNTEAFF. For the CDR3, the DNA is TGTGCCAGCAGCTTGGCAGGGCGGATAGGAATGAACACTGAAGCTTTCTTT. This chain links TRBV5-8 with TRBJ1-1, with D perhaps matching TRBD1 (5 bases). The germline V and J ends were trimmed by 0 bases and 0 bases, with 15 bases remaining between them. Germline values: CDR1 SGHTS, CDR2 YDEGEE. This CDR3 contains 17 residues. The complete variable domain, with remaining parts taken from reference TRBV5-8 and TRBJ1-1, reads EAGVTQSPTHLIKTRGQQATLRCSPISGHTSVYWYQQALGLGLQFLLWYDEGEERNRGNFPPRFSGRQFPNYSSELNVNALELEDSALYLCASSLAGRIGMNTEAFFGQGTRLTVV.

CDR3 sequence: CASRTSGGGQPQHF. For the CDR3, the DNA is TGCGCCAGCAGGACTTCAGGGGGCGGTCAGCCCCAGCATTTT. The chain couples TRBV10-2 to TRBJ1-5; 8 nucleotides line up with TRBD1. The length of the CDR3 is 14 residues. The J segment lost 6 bases and the V segment lost 6 bases, leaving 7 bases of the junction unmatched. Germline lookup yields CDR1 WSHSY and CDR2 SAAADI.

Turning to this clone: In the same sample, other DNA sequences code for this CDR3. The rearrangement uses TRBV5-1 and TRBJ2-1; 7 bases agree with TRBD1. From germline, CDR1 is SGHRS and CDR2 YFSETQ. The ends lost 2 bases at V and 1 base at J; junction bases unmatched: 3. CDR3 length: 15 residues. The CDR3 nucleotides are TGCGCCAGCAGCTTAAACAGGGGTTCCTACAATGAGCAGTTCTTC. Encoded protein: CASSLNRGSYNEQFF.

As to this clone: Other DNA sequences in this sample translate to the same CDR3. The rearrangement joins TRBV2 to TRBJ1-5, with no clear D. The germline gives CDR1 SNHLY, CDR2 FYNNEI. The CDR3 has 14 amino acids. V shed 2 bases and J shed 0 bases, with 5 bases lying between them. CDR3 in DNA: TGTGCCAGCAGTGAAATTTATAGCAATCAGCCCCAGCATTTT. This codes for CASSEIYSNQPQHF.

J is TRBJ2-3 and V is TRBV7-7; 8 bases map to TRBD1. From germline, CDR1 is SSHAT and CDR2 FNYEAQ (reference sequence). The junction had 5 bases not matched to a gene; V was cut back by 1 base and J by 2 bases. The CDR3 runs 16 residues. The CDR3 here is CASSLGQGTFTDTQYF. DNA of the CDR3: TGTGCCAGCAGCTTAGGACAGGGGACCTTCACAGATACGCAGTATTTT.

The chain combines TRBV2 with TRBJ2-1, with TRBD2 matching over 14 bases. The CDR3 covers 20 residues. V lost 2 bases and J lost 1; bases outside the gene matches: 10. Germline CDR1 reads SNHLY; CDR2 reads FYNNEI. The CDR3 DNA reads as TGTGCCAGCAGTGAAAGGGGACTAGCGGGAGTTGGGAGGTCCTACAATGAGCAGTTCTTC. Translating it yields CASSERGLAGVGRSYNEQFF.